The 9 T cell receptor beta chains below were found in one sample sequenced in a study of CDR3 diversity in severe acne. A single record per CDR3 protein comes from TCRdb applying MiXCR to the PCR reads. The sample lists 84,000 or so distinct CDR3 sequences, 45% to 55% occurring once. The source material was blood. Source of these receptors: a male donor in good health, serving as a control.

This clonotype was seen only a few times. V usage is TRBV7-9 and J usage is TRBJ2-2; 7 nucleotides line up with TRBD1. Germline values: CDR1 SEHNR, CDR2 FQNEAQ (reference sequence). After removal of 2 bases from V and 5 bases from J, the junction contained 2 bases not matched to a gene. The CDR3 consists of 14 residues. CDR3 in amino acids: CASSLQTGTGELFF. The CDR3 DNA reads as TGTGCCAGCAGCTTACAGACAGGGACCGGGGAGCTGTTTTTT.

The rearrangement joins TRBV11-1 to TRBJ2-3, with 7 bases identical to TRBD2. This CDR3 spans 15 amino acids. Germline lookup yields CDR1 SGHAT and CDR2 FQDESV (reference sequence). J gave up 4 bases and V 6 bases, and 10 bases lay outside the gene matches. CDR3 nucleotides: TGTGCCAGCAGTACTAGCTGGGAGGGCGCAGATACGCAGTATTTT. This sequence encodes CASSTSWEGADTQYF.

Here the CDR3 reads CATSRGGGANEKLFF. DNA of the CDR3: TGTGCCACCAGCAGAGGTGGCGGTGCTAATGAAAAACTGTTTTTT. J is TRBJ1-4 and V is TRBV15, with D unresolved. The CDR3 has 15 residues. The germline V gene encodes CDR1 LNHNV and CDR2 YYDKDF (reference sequence). V was trimmed by 1 base and J by 3 bases, leaving 9 bases between them.

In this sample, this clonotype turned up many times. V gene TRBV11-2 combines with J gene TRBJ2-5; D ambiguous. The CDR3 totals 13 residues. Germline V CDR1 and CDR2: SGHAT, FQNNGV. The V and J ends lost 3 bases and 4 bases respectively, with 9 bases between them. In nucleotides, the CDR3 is TGTGCCAGCAGCTTTGCGGAGCGAGAGACCCAGTACTTC. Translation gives CASSFAERETQYF. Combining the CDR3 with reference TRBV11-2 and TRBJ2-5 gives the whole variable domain EAGVAQSPRYKIIEKRQSVAFWCNPISGHATLYWYQQILGQGPKLLIQFQNNGVVDDSQLPKDRFSAERLKGVDSTLKIQPAKLEDSAVYLCASSFAERETQYFGPGTRLLVL.

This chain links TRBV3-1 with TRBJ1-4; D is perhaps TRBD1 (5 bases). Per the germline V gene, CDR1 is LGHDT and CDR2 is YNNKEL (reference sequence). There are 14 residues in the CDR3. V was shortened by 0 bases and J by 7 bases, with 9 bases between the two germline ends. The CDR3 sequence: CASSQEGGTEKLFF. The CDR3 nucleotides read TGTGCCAGCAGCCAAGAGGGGGGGACTGAAAAACTGTTTTTT. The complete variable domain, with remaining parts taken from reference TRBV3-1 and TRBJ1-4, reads DTAVSQTPKYLVTQMGNDKSIKCEQNLGHDTMYWYKQDSKKFLKIMFSYNNKELIINETVPNRFSPKSPDKAHLNLHINSLELGDSAVYFCASSQEGGTEKLFFGSGTQLSVL.

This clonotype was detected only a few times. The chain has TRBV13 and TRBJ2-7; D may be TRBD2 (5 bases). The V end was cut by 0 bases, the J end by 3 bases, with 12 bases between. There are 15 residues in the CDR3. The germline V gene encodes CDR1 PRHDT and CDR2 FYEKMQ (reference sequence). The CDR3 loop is CASSLGHGGSYEQYF. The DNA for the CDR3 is TGTGCCAGCAGCTTAGGCCACGGAGGTAGCTACGAGCAGTACTTC.

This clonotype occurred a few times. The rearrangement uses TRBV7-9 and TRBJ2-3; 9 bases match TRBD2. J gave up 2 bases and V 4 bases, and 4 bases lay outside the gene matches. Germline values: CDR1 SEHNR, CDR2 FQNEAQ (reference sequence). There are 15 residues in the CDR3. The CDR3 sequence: CASSSSSGITDTQYF. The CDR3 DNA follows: TGTGCCAGCAGCTCATCTAGCGGGATCACAGATACGCAGTATTTT. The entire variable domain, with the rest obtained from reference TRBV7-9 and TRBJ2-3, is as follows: DTGVSQNPRHKITKRGQNVTFRCDPISEHNRLYWYRQTLGQGPEFLTYFQNEAQLEKSRLLSDRFSAERPKGSFSTLEIQRTEQGDSAMYLCASSSSSGITDTQYFGPGTRLTVL.

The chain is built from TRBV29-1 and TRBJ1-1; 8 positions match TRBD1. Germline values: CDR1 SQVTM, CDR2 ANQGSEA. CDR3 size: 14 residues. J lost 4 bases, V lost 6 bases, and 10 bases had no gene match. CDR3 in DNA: TGCAGCGTAGCGACGCAGGGGGCCAGCACTGAAGCTTTCTTT. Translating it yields CSVATQGASTEAFF.

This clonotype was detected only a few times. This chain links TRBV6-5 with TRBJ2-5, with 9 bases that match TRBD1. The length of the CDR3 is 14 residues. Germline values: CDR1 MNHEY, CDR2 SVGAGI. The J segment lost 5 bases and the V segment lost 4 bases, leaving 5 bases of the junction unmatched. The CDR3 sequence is CASSSGQGGETQYF. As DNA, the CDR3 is TGTGCCAGCAGTTCGGGACAGGGTGGGGAGACCCAGTACTTC.